The 32 T cell receptor beta chains in this list originate from one sample, sequenced in a study of cytomegalovirus exposure and HLA in healthy donors (TCRdb year 2017). The library was generated by the immunoSEQ multiplex PCR assay. For the multiplex PCR, a mixture combining 60 forward primers for TCR Vbeta segments and 13 reverse primers for TCR Jbeta segments was used. TCRdb holds this immuneACCESS table with in-frame rearrangements only. Some clones are missing; in checked studies, unresolved V genes explain under half, and the rest has no known cause. The sample records roughly 200,000 clones, roughly 86% of which are singletons. 3.4% of the sample lies in the top ten. Sequenced material: PBMCs. The receptor set was obtained from a man aged 35 to 55 in good health and CMV-seropositive.

The J gene is TRBJ2-1, the V gene TRBV6-6; 7 bases map to TRBD2. The CDR3 extends over 16 amino acids. Germline V lookup: CDR1 MNHNY, CDR2 SVGAGI (reference sequence). V was pared by 8 bases and J by 5 bases, with 15 bases of the junction left unmatched. CDR3 in DNA: TGTGCCAGCGGGCCCCCAGCGGGGAAATCCGACAATGAGCAGTTCTTC. Translating it yields CASGPPAGKSDNEQFF.

This chain joins TRBV7-3 and TRBJ2-1, with 8 bases lining up with TRBD2. The length of the CDR3 is 14 residues. Trimming at V came to 5 bases and at J to 7 bases, leaving 7 bases not matched to a gene. Germline V gene sequence: CDR1 SGHTA, CDR2 FQGTGA. The DNA of the CDR3 is TGTGCCAGCAGCCCCGACGGCGGGAGGAATGAGCAGTTCTTC. This encodes CASSPDGGRNEQFF.

V usage is TRBV11-2 and J usage is TRBJ2-7, with a possible D match to TRBD1 (6 bases). V gave up 7 bases and J gave up 0 bases, with 13 bases separating them. This CDR3 region has 14 residues. Germline loops: CDR1 SGHAT, CDR2 FQNNGV. As DNA, the CDR3 is TGTGCCAGCACTTTACAGGGTCCCTCCTACGAGCAGTACTTC. Its protein is CASTLQGPSYEQYF.

A note on this clone: One end of the junction does not line up with germline, which may come from a read error. The V gene is TRBV2, the J gene TRBJ1-5; 7 positions agree with TRBD1. The germline CDR1 and CDR2 sequences are SNHLY and FYNNEI. CDR3 length: 14 residues. CDR3 region: CAGRDSPLDQPQHF. CDR3 in DNA: TGTGCCGGCAGGGACAGCCCGCTTGATCAGCCCCAGCATTTT.

Written as DNA, the CDR3 is TGTGCCAGTAGTATATCTAGCGGGCCGCCTTACGAGCAGTACTTC. Its translation: CASSISSGPPYEQYF. This rearrangement joins TRBV19 to TRBJ2-7; TRBD2 matches 8 bases. The ends lost 2 bases at V and 4 bases at J; junction bases unmatched: 7. The CDR3 sequence is 15 residues long. Germline V gene data show CDR1 as LNHDA and CDR2 as SQIVND (reference sequence).

This chain joins TRBV6-5 and TRBJ2-3, with 8 nucleotides matching TRBD1. CDR3 size: 15 residues. Germline V CDR1 and CDR2: MNHEY, SVGAGI. V shed 0 bases and J 6 bases; nucleotides not matched to a gene: 5. CDR3: CASSYSQGAGDTQYF. The CDR3 DNA is TGTGCCAGCAGTTACTCCCAGGGGGCGGGTGATACGCAGTATTTT.

The chain links TRBV28 to TRBJ1-5; 10 bases align to TRBD1. V lost 4 bases and J lost 7; bases outside the gene matches: 4. CDR3 length equals 14 residues. Germline values: CDR1 MDHEN, CDR2 SYDVKM. CDR3 sequence (DNA): TGTGCCAGCAGTTACGGACAGGGGGTGCAGCCCCAGCATTTT. Its protein product is CASSYGQGVQPQHF.

This rearrangement joins TRBV6-1 to TRBJ1-4; D uncertain. V gave up 2 bases and J gave up 7 bases, with 14 bases separating them. Germline loops: CDR1 MNHNS, CDR2 SASEGT. The CDR3 is 15 residues long. The CDR3 sequence: CASSEQAGVVEKLFF. The CDR3 DNA reads as TGTGCCAGCAGTGAACAGGCCGGCGTCGTTGAAAAACTGTTTTTT.

The rearrangement joins TRBV5-1 to TRBJ2-3; 10 positions agree with TRBD2. The junction had 7 bases not matched to a gene; V was cut back by 2 bases and J by 1 base. Germline V gene sequence: CDR1 SGHRS, CDR2 YFSETQ. The CDR3 is 17 amino acids. CDR3 loop: CASSFFPGTSGTDTQYF. Here the CDR3 DNA reads TGCGCCAGCAGCTTTTTTCCCGGGACTAGCGGCACAGATACGCAGTATTTT.

The rearrangement joins TRBV6-4 to TRBJ1-6, with a tentative D call TRBD1 (6 bases). Germline CDR1 is MRHNA and CDR2 is SNTAGT. Between the trimmed V and J ends, which lost 6 bases and 9 bases, there was a span of 18 bases. The CDR3 sequence is 15 residues long. CDR3 residues: CASRLETGGSSPLHF. The DNA of the CDR3 is TGTGCCAGCAGGTTAGAGACAGGCGGCAGTTCACCCCTCCACTTT.

The table lists this clone with a few counts. The J gene is TRBJ2-5, the V gene TRBV2; possibly TRBD2 for D (7 bases). CDR3 length: 13 amino acids. V lost 6 bases and J 5 bases, leaving 13 bases between the germline ends. CDR1 and CDR2 (germline): SNHLY, FYNNEI. The CDR3 spells CASRTGGWETQYF. DNA for the CDR3: TGTGCCAGCAGAACGGGGGGCTGGGAGACCCAGTACTTC.

V usage is TRBV4-1 and J usage is TRBJ2-7; D gene uncertain. This CDR3 has 15 amino acids. Trimming left V 0 bases short and J 6 bases short, with 15 bases between. Looked up from germline, CDR1 is MGHRA and CDR2 is YSYEKL. In nucleotides, the CDR3 is TGCGCCAGCAGCCAAGAGGGTCCAGCCTCGGGCGAGCAGTACTTC. It is translated as CASSQEGPASGEQYF.

The rearrangement joins TRBV5-1 to TRBJ1-4, with TRBD1 identical over 9 bases. This CDR3 has 15 amino acids. In germline, CDR1 is SGHRS, CDR2 YFSETQ. The trim removed 4 bases at V and 8 bases at J, leaving 9 bases unmatched. The CDR3 protein is CASSPGQGLGEKLFF. Written as DNA, the CDR3 is TGCGCCAGCAGCCCGGGACAGGGCTTAGGAGAAAAACTGTTTTTT.

This clone has only a few counts. Other DNA sequences of this sample code for an identical CDR3. The chain couples TRBV4-3 to TRBJ1-5; TRBD1 is a possible D gene (5 bases). This CDR3 comprises 16 residues. CDR1 and CDR2 from the germline V gene are LGHNA and YSLEER. Trimming cost V 0 bases and J 4 bases, with 13 bases left between them. Here the CDR3 DNA reads TGCGCCAGCAGCCAAGACCTGCGGGGCGGGAATCAGCCCCAGCATTTT. Encoded protein: CASSQDLRGGNQPQHF.

The CDR3 protein is CASSSGLGGEQYF. The CDR3 nucleotides are TGTGCCAGCAGCTCGGGACTAGGTGGCGAGCAGTACTTC. The chain combines TRBV7-8 with TRBJ2-7, with 8 bases that match TRBD2. The J segment lost 6 bases and the V segment lost 4 bases, leaving 5 bases of the junction unmatched. Germline-derived CDR1 and CDR2 are SGHVS and FQNEAQ. The CDR3 is 13 residues long. Drawing the rest from reference TRBV7-8 and TRBJ2-7, the complete variable domain is GAGVSQSPRYKVAKRGQDVALRCDPISGHVSLFWYQQALGQGPEFLTYFQNEAQLDKSGLPSDRFFAERPEGSVSTLKIQRTQQEDSAVYLCASSSGLGGEQYFGPGTRLTVT.

The chain uses TRBV19 and TRBJ2-5, with a weak D call TRBD1 (6 bases). CDR3 length equals 15 residues. In germline, CDR1 is LNHDA, CDR2 SQIVND (reference sequence). V was trimmed by 7 bases and J by 3 bases, leaving 18 bases between them. CDR3 sequence (DNA): TGTGCCAGTAATTCGGCAGGGGTGCTAGAAGAGACCCAGTACTTC. Amino acids: CASNSAGVLEETQYF. Based on the CDR3 plus reference TRBV19 and TRBJ2-5, the full variable domain is DGGITQSPKYLFRKEGQNVTLSCEQNLNHDAMYWYRQDPGQGLRLIYYSQIVNDFQKGDIAEGYSVSREKKESFPLTVTSAQKNPTAFYLCASNSAGVLEETQYFGPGTRLLVL.

This clone showed up just a few times. This chain joins TRBV27 and TRBJ1-1; D may be TRBD1 (5 bases). Germline CDR1 and CDR2: MNHEY and SMNVEV (reference sequence). V was shortened by 5 bases and J by 10 bases, with 26 bases between the two germline ends. The CDR3 has 16 residues. The CDR3: CASSPHVYPDTLSAFF. CDR3 DNA sequence: TGTGCCAGCAGTCCTCACGTGTATCCGGACACCCTATCAGCTTTCTTT.

The table lists this clone with a count of one. The chain employs TRBV5-6 and TRBJ1-3; D is possibly TRBD1 (5 bases). CDR3 length equals 14 residues. V lost 1 base, J lost 3 bases, and 8 bases lay in between. Germline assignment: CDR1 SGHDT and CDR2 YYEEEE. This CDR3 reads CASSLFQGGNTIYF. The CDR3 nucleotides read TGTGCCAGCAGCTTGTTCCAGGGTGGAAACACCATATATTTT. The entire variable domain, with the rest obtained from reference TRBV5-6 and TRBJ1-3, is as follows: DAGVTQSPTHLIKTRGQQVTLRCSPKSGHDTVSWYQQALGQGPQFIFQYYEEEERQRGNFPDRFSGHQFPNYSSELNVNALLLGDSALYLCASSLFQGGNTIYFGEGSWLTVV.

V gene TRBV9 combines with J gene TRBJ2-3; D is unclear. V was clipped by 0 bases and J by 0 bases, with 8 bases between them. The CDR3 consists of 15 residues. From germline, CDR1 is SGDLS and CDR2 YYNGEE. CDR3 sequence reads: CASSVGLTSTDTQYF. In nucleotides, the CDR3 is TGTGCCAGCAGCGTAGGTTTGACTAGCACAGATACGCAGTATTTT.

This rearrangement joins TRBV19 to TRBJ2-1; TRBD2 agrees at 13 bases. V gave up 9 bases and J gave up 12 bases; unmatched junction bases: 8. Per germline, CDR1 LNHDA and CDR2 SQIVND (reference sequence). The CDR3 covers 13 residues. The CDR3 spells CASRTSGSAVQFF. The CDR3 coding sequence is TGTGCCAGCAGGACTAGCGGGAGCGCAGTGCAGTTCTTC.

The chain employs TRBV10-1 and TRBJ2-7, with D possibly TRBD2 on 5 matching bases. The CDR3 totals 12 residues. Per the germline V gene, CDR1 is WNHNN and CDR2 is SYGVQD (reference sequence). With 3 bases removed from V and 4 bases from J, the gap between germline ends came to 7 bases. The CDR3 here is CASSDPGYEQYF. CDR3 nucleotides: TGCGCCAGCAGTGATCCGGGGTACGAGCAGTACTTC.

Note on this clone: The sample contains more than one DNA sequence encoding this CDR3. The chain has TRBV2 and TRBJ2-1; a weak D match, TRBD2 (6 bases). CDR3 size: 17 residues. The V gene's germline CDR1 is SNHLY and CDR2 FYNNEI. V lost 3 bases and J lost 0, with 15 bases in between. The CDR3: CASSEVASVSSYNEQFF. CDR3 in DNA: TGTGCCAGCAGTGAGGTGGCTAGCGTGAGCTCCTACAATGAGCAGTTCTTC.

This rearrangement joins TRBV6-5 to TRBJ1-1; a weak D match, TRBD1 (6 bases). V was trimmed by 6 bases and J by 2 bases, leaving 13 bases between them. This CDR3 contains 14 residues. CDR1 is MNHEY, CDR2 SVGAGI, per germline. The CDR3 coding sequence is TGTGCCAGCAGCCGCAGGGACACCAACACTGAAGCTTTCTTT. Translation: CASSRRDTNTEAFF.

V gene TRBV5-1 combines with J gene TRBJ2-2, with D possibly matching TRBD1 (6 bases). Germline V gives CDR1 SGHRS, CDR2 YFSETQ. The CDR3 contains 15 residues. The V end was cut by 1 base, the J end by 1 base, with 8 bases between. Written as DNA, the CDR3 is TGCGCCAGCAGCTTGCTACAGGGGAACACCGGGGAGCTGTTTTTT. Amino acid sequence: CASSLLQGNTGELFF. The full variable domain, with the rest looked up from reference TRBV5-1 and TRBJ2-2, is KAGVTQTPRYLIKTRGQQVTLSCSPISGHRSVSWYQQTPGQGLQFLFEYFSETQRNKGNFPGRFSGRQFSNSRSEMNVSTLELGDSALYLCASSLLQGNTGELFFGEGSRLTVL.

The chain carries TRBV5-5 and TRBJ2-5; 10 nucleotides agree with TRBD2. J gave up 1 base and V 0 bases, and 0 bases lay outside the gene matches. CDR1 is SGHKS and CDR2 is YYEKEE in the germline V gene (reference sequence). This CDR3 spans 15 amino acids. In nucleotides, the CDR3 is TGTGCCAGCAGCTTGGTAGCGGGGGGCCAAGAGACCCAGTACTTC. The encoded protein is CASSLVAGGQETQYF.

V is TRBV5-1 and J is TRBJ2-4, with TRBD2 identical over 13 bases. This CDR3 has 18 residues. CDR1 is SGHRS, CDR2 YFSETQ, per germline. Losses at the gene ends were 5 bases for V and 0 bases for J; bases not matched to a gene: 8. The CDR3 loop reads CASRRGLAGTVAKNIQYF. DNA of the CDR3: TGCGCCAGCAGAAGGGGACTAGCGGGGACGGTAGCCAAAAACATTCAGTACTTC.

On this clone itself: A read error may produce the germline difference seen at one junction end. The CDR3 sequence: CSVARPSSGASVLTF. In nucleotides, the CDR3 is TGCAGCGTTGCCAGACCCAGCTCTGGGGCCAGCGTCCTGACTTTC. The chain recombines TRBV29-1 with TRBJ2-6; possibly TRBD1 for D (5 bases). The CDR3 spans 15 residues. Germline assignment: CDR1 SQVTM and CDR2 ANQGSEA.

This rearrangement joins TRBV5-1 to TRBJ1-1; a possible D gene is TRBD1 (5 bases). CDR1 and CDR2 from the germline V gene are SGHRS and YFSETQ. This CDR3 comprises 15 residues. Trimming removed 4 bases at V and 0 bases at J, with 13 bases between. The CDR3 reads CASSPKAGLNTEAFF. In DNA form, the CDR3 reads TGCGCCAGCAGCCCTAAGGCAGGGTTGAACACTGAAGCTTTCTTT.

The chain employs TRBV7-9 and TRBJ2-7; maybe TRBD2 (6 bases). The V end lost 5 bases, the J end lost 6 bases, and 14 bases lay between the germline ends. The CDR3 is 13 residues long. Germline V gene data show CDR1 as SEHNR and CDR2 as FQNEAQ (reference sequence). CDR3 in amino acids: CASSPGLQSEQYF. Here the CDR3 DNA reads TGTGCCAGCAGCCCGGGACTCCAGAGCGAGCAGTACTTC.

This clone has just a few counts. V usage is TRBV10-3 and J usage is TRBJ1-1; D call uncertain. This CDR3 has 12 amino acids. Germline CDR1 ENHRY, CDR2 SYGVKD. V gave up 5 bases and J gave up 5 bases, with 9 bases separating them. DNA of the CDR3: TGTGCCATCAGTAAGGAGGAGACTGAAGCTTTCTTT. Protein product: CAISKEETEAFF.

The chain uses TRBV4-1 and TRBJ1-2, with D possibly being TRBD1 (6 bases). The germline V gene has CDR1 MGHRA and CDR2 YSYEKL. Trimming stripped 5 bases from V and 6 bases from J, with 10 bases between. CDR3 length: 12 amino acids. CDR3 sequence (DNA): TGCGCCAGCAGCGAGGACAGAAATGGCTACACCTTC. Encoded protein: CASSEDRNGYTF.

This chain links TRBV7-9 with TRBJ2-1; 10 nucleotides align to TRBD2. Germline trimming cut 4 bases from V and 7 bases from J; bases unmatched to any gene: 4. The CDR3 covers 14 residues. Germline V gene data show CDR1 as SEHNR and CDR2 as FQNEAQ (reference sequence). Written as DNA, the CDR3 is TGTGCCAGCAGCTCTAGCGGGGGTTGGAATGAGCAGTTCTTC. Residues: CASSSSGGWNEQFF.